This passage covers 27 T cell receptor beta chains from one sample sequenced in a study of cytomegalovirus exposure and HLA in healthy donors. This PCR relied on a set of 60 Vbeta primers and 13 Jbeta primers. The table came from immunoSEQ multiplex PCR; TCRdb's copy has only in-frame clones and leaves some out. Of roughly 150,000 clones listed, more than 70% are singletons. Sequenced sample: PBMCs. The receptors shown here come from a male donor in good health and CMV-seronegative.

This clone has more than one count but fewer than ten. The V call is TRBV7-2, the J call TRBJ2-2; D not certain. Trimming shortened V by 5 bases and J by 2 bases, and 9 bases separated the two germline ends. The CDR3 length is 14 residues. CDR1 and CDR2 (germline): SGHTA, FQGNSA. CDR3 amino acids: CASSPTVNTGELFF. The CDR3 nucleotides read TGTGCCAGCAGCCCCACAGTAAACACCGGGGAGCTGTTTTTT.

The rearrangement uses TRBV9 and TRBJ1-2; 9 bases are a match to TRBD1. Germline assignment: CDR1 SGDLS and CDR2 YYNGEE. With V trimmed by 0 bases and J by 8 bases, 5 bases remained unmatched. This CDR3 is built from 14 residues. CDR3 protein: CASSVGYRGQGYTF. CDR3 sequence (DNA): TGTGCCAGCAGCGTAGGATACAGGGGGCAAGGCTACACCTTC.

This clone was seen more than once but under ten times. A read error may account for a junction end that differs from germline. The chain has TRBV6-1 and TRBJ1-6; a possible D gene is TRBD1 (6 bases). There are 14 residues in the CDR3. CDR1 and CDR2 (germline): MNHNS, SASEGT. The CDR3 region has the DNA TGTGCCAGCAGGGAAGGACAGAAAGATTCACCCCTCCACTTT. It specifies CASREGQKDSPLHF.

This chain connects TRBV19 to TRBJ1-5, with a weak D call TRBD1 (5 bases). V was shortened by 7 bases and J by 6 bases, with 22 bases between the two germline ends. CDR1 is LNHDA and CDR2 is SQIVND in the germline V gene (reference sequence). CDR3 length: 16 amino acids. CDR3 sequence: CASTLAGGEYGQPQHF. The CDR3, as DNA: TGTGCCAGTACCCTCGCGGGAGGGGAGTACGGTCAGCCCCAGCATTTT.

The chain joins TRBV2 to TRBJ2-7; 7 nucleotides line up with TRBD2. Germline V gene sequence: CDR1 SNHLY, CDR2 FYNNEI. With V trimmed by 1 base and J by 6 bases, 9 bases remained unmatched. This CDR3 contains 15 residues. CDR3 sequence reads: CASSEVGGFDGEQYF. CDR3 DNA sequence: TGTGCCAGCAGTGAAGTGGGGGGGTTTGACGGCGAGCAGTACTTC.

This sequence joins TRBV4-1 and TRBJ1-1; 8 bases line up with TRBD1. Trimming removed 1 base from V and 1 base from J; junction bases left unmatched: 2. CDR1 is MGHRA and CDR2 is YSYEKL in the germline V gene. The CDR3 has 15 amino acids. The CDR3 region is CASSQVGTGNTEAFF. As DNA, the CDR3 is TGCGCCAGCAGCCAAGTTGGGACAGGGAACACTGAAGCTTTCTTT.

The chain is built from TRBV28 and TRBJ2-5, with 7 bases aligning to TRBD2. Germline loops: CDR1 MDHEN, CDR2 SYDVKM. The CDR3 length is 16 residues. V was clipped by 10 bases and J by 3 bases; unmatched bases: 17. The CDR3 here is CATHTLRLAKKETQYF. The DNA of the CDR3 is TGTGCCACCCACACGTTGAGACTAGCTAAGAAAGAGACCCAGTACTTC.

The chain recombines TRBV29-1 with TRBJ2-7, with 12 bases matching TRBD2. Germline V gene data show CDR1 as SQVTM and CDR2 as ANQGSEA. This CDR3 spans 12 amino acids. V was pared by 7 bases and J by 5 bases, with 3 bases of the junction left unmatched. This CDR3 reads CSGRTSGDEQYF. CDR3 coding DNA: TGCAGCGGTCGGACTAGCGGGGACGAGCAGTACTTC.

CDR3 residues: CASSLARGTSYEQYF. The CDR3 bases are TGTGCCAGCTCCCTTGCCCGCGGGACCAGCTACGAGCAGTACTTC. This sequence joins TRBV18 and TRBJ2-7, with TRBD2 as a possible D gene (6 bases). The germline gives CDR1 KGHSH, CDR2 LQKENI. Trimming left V 6 bases short and J 3 bases short, with 18 bases between. The CDR3 runs to 15 residues.

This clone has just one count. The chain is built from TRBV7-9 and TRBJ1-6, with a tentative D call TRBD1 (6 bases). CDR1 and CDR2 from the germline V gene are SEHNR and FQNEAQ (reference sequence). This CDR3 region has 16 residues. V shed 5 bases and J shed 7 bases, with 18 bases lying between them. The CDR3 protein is CASSTLDMGTNSPLHF. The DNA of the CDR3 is TGTGCCAGCAGCACCCTGGACATGGGGACAAATTCACCCCTCCACTTT.

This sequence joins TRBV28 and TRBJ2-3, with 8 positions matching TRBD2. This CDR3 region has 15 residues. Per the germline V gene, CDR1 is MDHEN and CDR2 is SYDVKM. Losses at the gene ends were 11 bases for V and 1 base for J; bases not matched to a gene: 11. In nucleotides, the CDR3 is TGTGCCCTACGTCCGGGGGGGACCCGCACAGATACGCAGTATTTT. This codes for CALRPGGTRTDTQYF.

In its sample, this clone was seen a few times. CDR3 sequence reads: CASSLPHGVGAEGYGYTF. DNA of the CDR3: TGTGCCAGCAGTTTACCACACGGGGTGGGCGCGGAAGGCTATGGCTACACCTTC. The chain employs TRBV28 and TRBJ1-2; D is ambiguous. Looked up from germline, CDR1 is MDHEN and CDR2 is SYDVKM. The V and J ends lost 2 bases and 4 bases respectively, with 23 bases between them. The CDR3 runs to 18 residues.

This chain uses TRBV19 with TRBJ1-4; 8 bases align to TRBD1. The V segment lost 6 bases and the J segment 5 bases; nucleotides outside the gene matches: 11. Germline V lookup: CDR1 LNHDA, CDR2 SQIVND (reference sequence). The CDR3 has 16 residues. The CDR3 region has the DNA TGTGCCAGTAGCCAACAGGGGGTTTTCCCGAATGAAAAACTGTTTTTT. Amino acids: CASSQQGVFPNEKLFF.

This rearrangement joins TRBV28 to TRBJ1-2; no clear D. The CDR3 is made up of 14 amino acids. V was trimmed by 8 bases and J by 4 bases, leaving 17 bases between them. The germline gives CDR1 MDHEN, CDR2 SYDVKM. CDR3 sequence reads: CASQEAGGPYGYTF. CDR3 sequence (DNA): TGTGCCAGCCAAGAGGCGGGCGGCCCCTATGGCTACACCTTC.

CDR3 DNA sequence: TGTGCCAGCAGTCGGATGACAGGGGGCACTCAGCCCCAGCATTTT. It encodes CASSRMTGGTQPQHF. The chain recombines TRBV27 with TRBJ1-5, with 10 bases lining up with TRBD1. The CDR3 sequence is 15 residues long. Germline CDR1 MNHEY, CDR2 SMNVEV (reference sequence). V dropped 5 bases and J dropped 6; count of bases not matched to a gene: 7.

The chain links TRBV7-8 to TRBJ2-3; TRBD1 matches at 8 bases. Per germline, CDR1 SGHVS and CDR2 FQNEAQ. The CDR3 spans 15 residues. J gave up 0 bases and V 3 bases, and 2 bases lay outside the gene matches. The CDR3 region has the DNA TGTGCCAGCAGCTTGACAGGGGCTAGCACAGATACGCAGTATTTT. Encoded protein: CASSLTGASTDTQYF.

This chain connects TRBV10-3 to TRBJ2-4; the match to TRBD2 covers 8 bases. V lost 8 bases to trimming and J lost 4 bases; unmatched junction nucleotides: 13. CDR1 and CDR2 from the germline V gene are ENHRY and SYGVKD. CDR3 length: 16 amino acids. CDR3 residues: CAIAPMAGGGKNIQYF. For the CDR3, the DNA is TGTGCCATCGCCCCGATGGCGGGCGGGGGGAAAAACATTCAGTACTTC.

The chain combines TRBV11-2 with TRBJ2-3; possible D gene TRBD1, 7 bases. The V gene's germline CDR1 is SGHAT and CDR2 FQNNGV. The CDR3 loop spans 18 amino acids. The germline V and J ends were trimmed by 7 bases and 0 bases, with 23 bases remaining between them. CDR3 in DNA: TGTGCCAGCACCCTCAGGGGGACGGACGGGACTAGCACAGATACGCAGTATTTT. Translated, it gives CASTLRGTDGTSTDTQYF.

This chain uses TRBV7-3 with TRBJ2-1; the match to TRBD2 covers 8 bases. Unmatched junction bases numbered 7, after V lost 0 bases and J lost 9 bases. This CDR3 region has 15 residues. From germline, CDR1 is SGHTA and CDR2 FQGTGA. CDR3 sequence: CASSLTGRARGEQFF. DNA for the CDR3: TGTGCCAGCAGCTTAACCGGGAGGGCCAGGGGTGAGCAGTTCTTC.

The CDR3, as DNA: TGTGCCAGCAGCTCCGGACAGCGCACTGAAGCTTTCTTT. Translating gives CASSSGQRTEAFF. The V gene is TRBV5-4, the J gene TRBJ1-1; a possible D gene is TRBD1 (6 bases). Germline assignment: CDR1 SGHNT and CDR2 YYREEE (reference sequence). The V gene lost 3 bases and the J gene lost 4 bases, with 10 bases spanning the gap. This CDR3 is built from 13 residues. Variable domain in full (rest from reference TRBV5-4 and TRBJ1-1): ETGVTQSPTHLIKTRGQQVTLRCSSQSGHNTVSWYQQALGQGPQFIFQYYREEENGRGNFPPRFSGLQFPNYSSELNVNALELDDSALYLCASSSGQRTEAFFGQGTRLTVV.

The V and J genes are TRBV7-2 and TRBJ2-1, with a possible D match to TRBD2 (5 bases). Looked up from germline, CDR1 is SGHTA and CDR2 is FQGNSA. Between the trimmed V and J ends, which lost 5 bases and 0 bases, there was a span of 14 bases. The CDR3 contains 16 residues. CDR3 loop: CASSPRAGSSYNEQFF. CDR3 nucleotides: TGTGCCAGCAGCCCCCGCGCGGGTAGCTCCTACAATGAGCAGTTCTTC.

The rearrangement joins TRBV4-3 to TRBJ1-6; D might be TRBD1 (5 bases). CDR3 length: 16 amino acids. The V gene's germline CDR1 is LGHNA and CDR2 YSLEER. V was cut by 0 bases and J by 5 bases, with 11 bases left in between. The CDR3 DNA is TGCGCCAGCAGCCAAGATAGCAGGGCTCATAATTCACCCCTCCACTTT. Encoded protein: CASSQDSRAHNSPLHF.

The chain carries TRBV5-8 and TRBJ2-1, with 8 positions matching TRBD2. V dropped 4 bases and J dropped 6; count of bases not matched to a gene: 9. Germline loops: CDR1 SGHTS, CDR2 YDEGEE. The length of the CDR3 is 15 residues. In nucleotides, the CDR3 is TGTGCCAGCAGCCTGAGCGGGAGAAGGGGCAATGAGCAGTTCTTC. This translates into CASSLSGRRGNEQFF.

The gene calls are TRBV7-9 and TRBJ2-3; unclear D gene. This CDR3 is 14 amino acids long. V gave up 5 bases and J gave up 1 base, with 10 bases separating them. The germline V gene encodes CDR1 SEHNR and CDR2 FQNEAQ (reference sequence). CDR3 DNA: TGTGCCAGCAGCCTGGAGTGGGGCACAGATACGCAGTATTTT. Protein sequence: CASSLEWGTDTQYF.

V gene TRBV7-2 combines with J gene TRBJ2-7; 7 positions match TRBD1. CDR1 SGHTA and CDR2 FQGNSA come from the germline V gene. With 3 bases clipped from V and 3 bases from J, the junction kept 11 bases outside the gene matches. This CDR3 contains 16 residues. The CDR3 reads CASSLDPGQSYYEQYF. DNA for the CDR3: TGTGCCAGCAGCTTGGATCCGGGACAGTCCTACTACGAGCAGTACTTC.

The CDR3 coding sequence is TGTGCCAGCACCATGGGACAGCCGAACACTGAAGCTTTCTTT. Translation gives CASTMGQPNTEAFF. The chain joins TRBV28 to TRBJ1-1; 7 bases line up with TRBD1. The CDR3 extends over 14 amino acids. The germline V gene has CDR1 MDHEN and CDR2 SYDVKM. After removal of 7 bases from V and 1 base from J, the junction contained 6 bases not matched to a gene.

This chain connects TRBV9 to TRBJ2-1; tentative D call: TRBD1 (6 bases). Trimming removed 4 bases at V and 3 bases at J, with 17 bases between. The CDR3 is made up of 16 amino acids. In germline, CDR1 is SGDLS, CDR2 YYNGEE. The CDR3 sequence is CASSYSRTENYNEQFF. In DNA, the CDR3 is TGTGCCAGCAGCTACTCCAGGACAGAGAACTACAATGAGCAGTTCTTC.